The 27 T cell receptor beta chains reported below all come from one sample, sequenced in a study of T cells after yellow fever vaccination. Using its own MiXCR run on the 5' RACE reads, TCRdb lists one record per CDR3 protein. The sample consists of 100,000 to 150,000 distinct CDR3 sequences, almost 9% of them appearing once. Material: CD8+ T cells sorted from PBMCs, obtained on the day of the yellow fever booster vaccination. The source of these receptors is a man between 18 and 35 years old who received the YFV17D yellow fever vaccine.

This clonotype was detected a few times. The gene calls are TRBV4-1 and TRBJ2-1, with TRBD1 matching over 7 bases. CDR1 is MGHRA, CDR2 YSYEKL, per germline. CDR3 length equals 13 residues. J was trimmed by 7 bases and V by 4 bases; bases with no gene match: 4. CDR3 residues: CASSPGQKNEQFF. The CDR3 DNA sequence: TGCGCCAGCAGCCCGGGACAGAAAAATGAGCAGTTCTTC.

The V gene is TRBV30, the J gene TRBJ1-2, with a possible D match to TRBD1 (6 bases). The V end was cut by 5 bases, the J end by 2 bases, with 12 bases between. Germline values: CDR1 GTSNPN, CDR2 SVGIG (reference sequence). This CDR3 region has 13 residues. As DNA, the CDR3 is TGTGCCTGGGACAGGTTCAGAAACTATGGCTACACCTTC. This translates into CAWDRFRNYGYTF.

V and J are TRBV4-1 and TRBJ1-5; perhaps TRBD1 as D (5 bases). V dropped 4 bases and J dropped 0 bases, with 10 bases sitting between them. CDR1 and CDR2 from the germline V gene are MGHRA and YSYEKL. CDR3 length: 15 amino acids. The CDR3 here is CASSRIGGSNQPQHF. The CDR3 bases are TGCGCCAGCAGCCGGATCGGGGGTAGCAATCAGCCCCAGCATTTT.

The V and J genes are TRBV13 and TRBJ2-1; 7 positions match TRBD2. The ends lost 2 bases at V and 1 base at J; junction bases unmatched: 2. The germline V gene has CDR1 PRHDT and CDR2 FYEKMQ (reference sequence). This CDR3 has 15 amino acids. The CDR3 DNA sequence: TGTGCCAGCAGCTTAAACGGGGGGTCCTACAATGAGCAGTTCTTC. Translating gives CASSLNGGSYNEQFF.

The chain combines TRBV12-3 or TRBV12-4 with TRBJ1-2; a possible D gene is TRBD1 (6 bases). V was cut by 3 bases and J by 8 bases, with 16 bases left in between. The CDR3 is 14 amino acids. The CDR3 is CASSFGNREGGYTF. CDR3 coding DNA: TGTGCCAGCAGTTTCGGGAACAGGGAAGGCGGCTACACCTTC.

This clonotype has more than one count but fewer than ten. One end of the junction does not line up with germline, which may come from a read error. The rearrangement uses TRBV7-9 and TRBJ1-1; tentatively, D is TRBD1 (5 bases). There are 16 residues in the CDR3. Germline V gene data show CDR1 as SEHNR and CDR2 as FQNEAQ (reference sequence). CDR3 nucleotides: TGTGCGAGCAGCTTATCTGGGACGGGGATGAACACTGAAGCTTTCTTT. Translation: CASSLSGTGMNTEAFF.

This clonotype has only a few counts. The CDR3 loop is CAISESGQTVGYEQYF. The CDR3 nucleotides are TGTGCCATCAGTGAGTCGGGACAGACGGTAGGGTACGAGCAGTACTTC. J is TRBJ2-7 and V is TRBV10-3, with 7 nucleotides matching TRBD1. Germline assignment: CDR1 ENHRY and CDR2 SYGVKD. This CDR3 spans 16 amino acids. V was pared by 0 bases and J by 4 bases, with 9 bases of the junction left unmatched.

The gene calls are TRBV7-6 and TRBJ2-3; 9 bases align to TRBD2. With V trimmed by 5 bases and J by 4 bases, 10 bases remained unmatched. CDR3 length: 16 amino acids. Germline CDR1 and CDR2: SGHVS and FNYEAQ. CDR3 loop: CASSPLAGGGADTQYF. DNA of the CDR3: TGTGCCAGCAGCCCACTGGCGGGGGGGGGAGCAGATACGCAGTATTTT.

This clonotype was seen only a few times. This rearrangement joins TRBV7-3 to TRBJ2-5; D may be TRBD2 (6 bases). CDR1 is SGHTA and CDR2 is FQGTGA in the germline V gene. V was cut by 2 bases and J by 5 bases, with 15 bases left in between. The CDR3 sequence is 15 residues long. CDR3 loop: CASSLGAGSWETQYF. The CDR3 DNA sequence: TGTGCCAGCAGCTTAGGCGCGGGGAGTTGGGAGACCCAGTACTTC.

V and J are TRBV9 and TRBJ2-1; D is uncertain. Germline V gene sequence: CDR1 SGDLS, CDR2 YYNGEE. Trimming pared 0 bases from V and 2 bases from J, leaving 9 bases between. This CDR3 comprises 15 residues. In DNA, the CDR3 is TGTGCCAGCAGCGTAGACGGCACAACCTACAATGAGCAGTTCTTC. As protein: CASSVDGTTYNEQFF.

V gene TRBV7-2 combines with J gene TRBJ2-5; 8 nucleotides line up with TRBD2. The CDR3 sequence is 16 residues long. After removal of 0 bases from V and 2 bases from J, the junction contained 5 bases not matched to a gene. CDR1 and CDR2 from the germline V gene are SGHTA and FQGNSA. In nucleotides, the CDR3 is TGTGCCAGCAGCTTAGCAGGGCGGGGGGCACAAGAGACCCAGTACTTC. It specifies CASSLAGRGAQETQYF.

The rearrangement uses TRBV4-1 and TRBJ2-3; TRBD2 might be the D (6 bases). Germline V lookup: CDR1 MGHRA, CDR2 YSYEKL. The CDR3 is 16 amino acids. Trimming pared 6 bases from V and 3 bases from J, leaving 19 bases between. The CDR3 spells CASSYYPGLATDTQYF. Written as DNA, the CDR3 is TGCGCCAGCAGTTACTACCCGGGACTCGCAACAGATACGCAGTATTTT.

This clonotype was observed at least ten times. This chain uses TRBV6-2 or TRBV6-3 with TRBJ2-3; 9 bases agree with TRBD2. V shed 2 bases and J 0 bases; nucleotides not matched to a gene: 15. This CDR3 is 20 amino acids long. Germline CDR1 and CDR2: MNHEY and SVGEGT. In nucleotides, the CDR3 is TGTGCCAGCAGTTACCCCTCTAGCGGGAACTATTCGACTAGCACAGATACGCAGTATTTT. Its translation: CASSYPSSGNYSTSTDTQYF.

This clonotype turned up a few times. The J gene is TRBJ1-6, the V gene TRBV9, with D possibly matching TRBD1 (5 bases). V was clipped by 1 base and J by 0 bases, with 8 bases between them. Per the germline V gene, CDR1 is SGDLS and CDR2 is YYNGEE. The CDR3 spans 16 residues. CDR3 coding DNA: TGTGCCAGCAGCGTATCAGGGAGCTCCTATAATTCACCCCTCCACTTT. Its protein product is CASSVSGSSYNSPLHF.

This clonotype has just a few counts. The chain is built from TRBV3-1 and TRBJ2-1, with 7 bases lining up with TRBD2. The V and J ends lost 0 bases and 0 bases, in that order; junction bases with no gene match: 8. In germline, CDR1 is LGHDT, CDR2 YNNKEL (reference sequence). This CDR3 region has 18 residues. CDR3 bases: TGTGCCAGCAGCCAAGAGAGGAGCGGGGTACCCTCCTACAATGAGCAGTTCTTC. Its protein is CASSQERSGVPSYNEQFF.

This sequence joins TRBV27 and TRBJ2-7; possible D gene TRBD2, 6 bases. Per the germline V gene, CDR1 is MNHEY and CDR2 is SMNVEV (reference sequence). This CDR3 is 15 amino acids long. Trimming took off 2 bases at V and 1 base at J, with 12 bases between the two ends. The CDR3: CASSLTAGRSYEQYF. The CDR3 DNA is TGTGCCAGCAGTTTAACGGCGGGGAGGTCCTACGAGCAGTACTTC.

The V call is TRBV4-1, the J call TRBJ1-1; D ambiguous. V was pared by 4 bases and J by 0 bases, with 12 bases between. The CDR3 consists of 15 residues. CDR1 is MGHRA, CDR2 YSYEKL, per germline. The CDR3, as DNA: TGCGCCAGCAGCCTACTCACGGACCTGAACACTGAAGCTTTCTTT. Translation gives CASSLLTDLNTEAFF.

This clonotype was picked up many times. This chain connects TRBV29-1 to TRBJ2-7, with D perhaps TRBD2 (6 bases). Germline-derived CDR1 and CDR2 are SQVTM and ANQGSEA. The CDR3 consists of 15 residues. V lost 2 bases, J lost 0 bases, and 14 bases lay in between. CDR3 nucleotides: TGCAGCGTTGAAATGGTAGCGGCCAGCTCCTACGAGCAGTACTTC. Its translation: CSVEMVAASSYEQYF.

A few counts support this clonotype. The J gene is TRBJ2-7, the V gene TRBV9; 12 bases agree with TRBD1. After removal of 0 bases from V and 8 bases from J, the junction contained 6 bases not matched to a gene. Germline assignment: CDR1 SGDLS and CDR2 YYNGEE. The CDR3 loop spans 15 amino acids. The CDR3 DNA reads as TGTGCCAGCAGCGTAGGAGGTGGGACAGGGGGCCAGCAGTACTTC. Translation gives CASSVGGGTGGQQYF.

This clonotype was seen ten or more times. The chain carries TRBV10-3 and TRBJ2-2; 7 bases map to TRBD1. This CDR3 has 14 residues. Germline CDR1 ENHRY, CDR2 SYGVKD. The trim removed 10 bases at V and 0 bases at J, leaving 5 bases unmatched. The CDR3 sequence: CANNGTANTGELFF. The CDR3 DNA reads TGTGCCAACAACGGGACAGCGAACACCGGGGAGCTGTTTTTT.

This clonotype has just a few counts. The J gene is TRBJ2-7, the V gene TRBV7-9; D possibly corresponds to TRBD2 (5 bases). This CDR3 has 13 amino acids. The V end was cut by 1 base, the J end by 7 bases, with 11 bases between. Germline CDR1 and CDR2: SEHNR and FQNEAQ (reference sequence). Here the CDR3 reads CASSLEDSPEQYV. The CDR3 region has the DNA TGTGCCAGCAGCTTAGAGGACTCGCCGGAGCAGTACGTC.

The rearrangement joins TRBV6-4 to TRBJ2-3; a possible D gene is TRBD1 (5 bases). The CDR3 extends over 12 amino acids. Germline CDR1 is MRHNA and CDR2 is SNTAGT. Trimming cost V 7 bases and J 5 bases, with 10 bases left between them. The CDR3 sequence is CASIQGRDTQYF. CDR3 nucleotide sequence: TGTGCCAGCATTCAGGGAAGAGATACGCAGTATTTT.

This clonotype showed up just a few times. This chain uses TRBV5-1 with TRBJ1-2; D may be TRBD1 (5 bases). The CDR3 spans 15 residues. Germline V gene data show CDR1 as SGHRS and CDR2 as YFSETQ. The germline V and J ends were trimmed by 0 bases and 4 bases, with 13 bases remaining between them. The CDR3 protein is CASSLVAAGSYGYTF. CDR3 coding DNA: TGCGCCAGCAGCTTGGTGGCCGCAGGGTCCTATGGCTACACCTTC.

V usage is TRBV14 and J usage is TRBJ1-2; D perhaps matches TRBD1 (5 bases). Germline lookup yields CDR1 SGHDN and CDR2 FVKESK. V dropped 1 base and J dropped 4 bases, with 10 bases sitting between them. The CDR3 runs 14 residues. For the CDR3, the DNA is TGTGCCAGCAGCCAAGCTCTGGGGGGCTATGGCTACACCTTC. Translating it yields CASSQALGGYGYTF.

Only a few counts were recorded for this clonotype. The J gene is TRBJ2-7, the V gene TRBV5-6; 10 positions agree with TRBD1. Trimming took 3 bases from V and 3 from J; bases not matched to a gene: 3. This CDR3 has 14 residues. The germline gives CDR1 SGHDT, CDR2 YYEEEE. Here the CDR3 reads CASSSGQGDYEQYV. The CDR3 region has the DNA TGTGCCAGCAGCTCCGGACAGGGGGACTACGAGCAGTACGTC.

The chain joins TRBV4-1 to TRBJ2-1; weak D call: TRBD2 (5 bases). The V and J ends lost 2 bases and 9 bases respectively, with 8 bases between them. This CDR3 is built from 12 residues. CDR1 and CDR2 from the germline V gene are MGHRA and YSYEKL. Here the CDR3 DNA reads TGCGCCAGCAGCCAAACGAGCGGTGAGCAGTTCTTC. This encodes CASSQTSGEQFF.

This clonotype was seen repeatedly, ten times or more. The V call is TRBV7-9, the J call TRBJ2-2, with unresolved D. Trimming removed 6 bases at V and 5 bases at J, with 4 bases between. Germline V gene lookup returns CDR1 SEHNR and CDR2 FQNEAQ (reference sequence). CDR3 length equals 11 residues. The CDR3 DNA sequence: TGTGCCAGCAGTCCAACCGGGGAGCTGTTTTTT. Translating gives CASSPTGELFF. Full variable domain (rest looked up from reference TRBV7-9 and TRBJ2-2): DTGVSQNPRHKITKRGQNVTFRCDPISEHNRLYWYRQTLGQGPEFLTYFQNEAQLEKSRLLSDRFSAERPKGSFSTLEIQRTEQGDSAMYLCASSPTGELFFGEGSRLTVL.